This T cell receptor (beta chain) is drawn from a study of early T cells in non-severe SARS-CoV-2 infection. Study context: The sequenced material was bulk RNA from unsorted whole blood, and its chains were unpaired.

Many counts were recorded for this clonotype. The CDR3 runs to 14 residues. Germline CDR1 and CDR2: ENHRY and SYGVKD. V lost 4 bases, J lost 2 bases, and 12 bases lay in between. Attached unique molecular identifiers marked individual cDNA molecules. One entry per CDR3 protein results from TCRdb running MiXCR on the 5' RACE reads. The table records more than 20,000 distinct CDR3 sequences, 4.7% of them present only once. The source of this sequence is an adult who was a healthcare worker with PCR-confirmed SARS-CoV-2 infection or an uninfected control (not recorded which). Source material: whole blood. The chain links TRBV10-3 to TRBJ2-7; D unclear. CDR3 loop: CAISGDAGPYEQYF. The DNA of the CDR3 is TGTGCCATCAGTGGGGATGCCGGCCCCTACGAGCAGTACTTC.